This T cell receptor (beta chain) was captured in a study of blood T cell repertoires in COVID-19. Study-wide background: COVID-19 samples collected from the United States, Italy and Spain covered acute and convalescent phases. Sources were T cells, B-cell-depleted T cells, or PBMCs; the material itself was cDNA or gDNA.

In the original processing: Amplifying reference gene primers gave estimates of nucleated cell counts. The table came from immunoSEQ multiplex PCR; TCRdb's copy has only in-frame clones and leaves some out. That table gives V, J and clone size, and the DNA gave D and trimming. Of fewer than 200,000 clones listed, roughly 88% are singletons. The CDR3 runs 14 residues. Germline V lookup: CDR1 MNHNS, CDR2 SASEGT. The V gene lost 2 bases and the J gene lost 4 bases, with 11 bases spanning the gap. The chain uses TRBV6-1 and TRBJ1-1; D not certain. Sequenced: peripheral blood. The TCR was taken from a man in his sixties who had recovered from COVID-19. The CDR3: CASSESGGATEAFF. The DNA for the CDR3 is TGTGCCAGCAGTGAAAGTGGAGGCGCCACTGAAGCTTTCTTT.